The 19 T cell receptor beta chains below were found in one sample sequenced in a study of cytomegalovirus exposure and HLA in healthy donors. PCR was performed using 60 Vbeta and 13 Jbeta primers. Data came from immunoSEQ multiplex PCR; TCRdb stores just in-frame clones and leaves some out. This table has about 170,000 clones, about 76% appearing once. The sequenced sample consisted of PBMCs. Source of these receptors: a woman between 18 and 30 years old in good health and CMV-seropositive.

The chain couples TRBV7-9 to TRBJ2-5; D is unresolved. The end of the DNA aligns better with TRBJ2-7, so the J call may be wrong. Germline assignment: CDR1 SEHNR and CDR2 FQNEAQ (reference sequence). This CDR3 has 13 residues. The CDR3 region has the DNA TGTGCCAGCAGCTTAGCCGAGGCCAACGAGCAGTACTTC. It specifies CASSLAEANEQYF.

The V and J genes are TRBV9 and TRBJ2-3, with 16 bases fitting TRBD2. Trimming removed 0 bases from V and 3 bases from J; junction bases left unmatched: 7. There are 19 residues in the CDR3. The germline gives CDR1 SGDLS, CDR2 YYNGEE. Here the CDR3 DNA reads TGTGCCAGCAGCGTAGCTACGGGACTAGCGGGGGGGCTAACAGATACGCAGTATTTT. This codes for CASSVATGLAGGLTDTQYF. The full variable domain, its missing parts supplied by reference TRBV9 and TRBJ2-3, is DSGVTQTPKHLITATGQRVTLRCSPRSGDLSVYWYQQSLDQGLQFLIQYYNGEERAKGNILERFSAQQFPDLHSELNLSSLELGDSALYFCASSVATGLAGGLTDTQYFGPGTRLTVL.

This rearrangement joins TRBV28 to TRBJ1-1, with unresolved D. Per the germline V gene, CDR1 is MDHEN and CDR2 is SYDVKM. CDR3 length equals 12 residues. Trimming took off 2 bases at V and 5 bases at J, with 6 bases between the two ends. Here the CDR3 DNA reads TGTGCCAGCAGTTTACTACGGACTGAAGCTTTCTTT. Amino acid sequence: CASSLLRTEAFF.

The genes are TRBV7-2 and TRBJ2-7, with D hard to call. Trimming pared 5 bases from V and 4 bases from J, leaving 9 bases between. Germline V lookup: CDR1 SGHTA, CDR2 FQGNSA. This CDR3 is 12 amino acids long. The CDR3 here is CASSATSYEQYF. The CDR3 DNA follows: TGTGCCAGCAGCGCAACAAGTTACGAGCAGTACTTC.

The rearrangement uses TRBV7-9 and TRBJ2-7; TRBD2 might be the D (6 bases). V lost 4 bases and J lost 5, with 24 bases in between. This CDR3 is 17 amino acids long. Germline CDR1 and CDR2: SEHNR and FQNEAQ (reference sequence). CDR3 loop: CASSSGPGRGNADEQYF. In nucleotides, the CDR3 is TGTGCCAGCAGCTCAGGTCCAGGACGCGGGAATGCCGACGAGCAGTACTTC.

The genes are TRBV7-8 and TRBJ1-5, with 7 bases matching TRBD1. The CDR3 consists of 17 residues. V dropped 5 bases and J dropped 1; count of bases not matched to a gene: 11. Germline CDR1 and CDR2: SGHVS and FQNEAQ. The CDR3 DNA sequence: TGTGCCAGCAGCCCAGGGTCAGGGGGAAAAAGCAATCAGCCCCAGCATTTT. This gives the protein CASSPGSGGKSNQPQHF. Complete variable domain (other parts from reference TRBV7-8 and TRBJ1-5): GAGVSQSPRYKVAKRGQDVALRCDPISGHVSLFWYQQALGQGPEFLTYFQNEAQLDKSGLPSDRFFAERPEGSVSTLKIQRTQQEDSAVYLCASSPGSGGKSNQPQHFGDGTRLSIL.

The genes are TRBV7-3 and TRBJ2-3, with a possible D match to TRBD2 (5 bases). Germline V gene data show CDR1 as SGHTA and CDR2 as FQGTGA. This CDR3 is 14 amino acids long. The germline V and J ends were trimmed by 5 bases and 4 bases, with 13 bases remaining between them. CDR3 in DNA: TGTGCCAGCAGCCCGAGGGATCGGGCAGATACGCAGTATTTT. Protein product: CASSPRDRADTQYF.

The chain joins TRBV7-2 to TRBJ2-3; D is perhaps TRBD1 (5 bases). V was shortened by 5 bases and J by 3 bases, with 15 bases between the two germline ends. The CDR3 sequence is 15 residues long. CDR1 and CDR2 from the germline V gene are SGHTA and FQGNSA. CDR3 nucleotides: TGTGCCAGCAGCCCCAGGGTATTAGGGACAGATACGCAGTATTTT. Translated, it gives CASSPRVLGTDTQYF.

V and J are TRBV7-8 and TRBJ2-5; maybe TRBD1 (5 bases). The end of the DNA fits TRBJ2-7 better, so the J call may be wrong. Germline V gene sequence: CDR1 SGHVS, CDR2 FQNEAQ. The length of the CDR3 is 17 residues. In DNA form, the CDR3 reads TGTGCCAGCAGCTTAGATTACAGGAATCCCTCCTCCTACGAGCAGTACTTC. Its translation is CASSLDYRNPSSYEQYF.

J is TRBJ2-7 and V is TRBV4-3, with D perhaps TRBD2 (6 bases). CDR1 LGHNA and CDR2 YSLEER come from the germline V gene. This CDR3 is 15 amino acids long. Trimming removed 1 base at V and 4 bases at J, with 14 bases between. CDR3 sequence reads: CASSQVLGGGYEQYF. The CDR3 DNA reads TGCGCCAGCAGCCAAGTTTTGGGAGGCGGGTACGAGCAGTACTTC.

The genes are TRBV4-2 and TRBJ1-1; 7 bases agree with TRBD1. The J segment lost 4 bases and the V segment lost 4 bases, leaving 3 bases of the junction unmatched. The CDR3 extends over 13 amino acids. CDR1 LGHNA and CDR2 YNFKEQ come from the germline V gene. The CDR3 bases are TGTGCCAGCAGCCGGCAGGGGGGCACTGAAGCTTTCTTT. As protein: CASSRQGGTEAFF.

This clone was counted only a few times. The chain recombines TRBV9 with TRBJ1-2, with D hard to call. Trimming removed 2 bases from V and 5 bases from J, with 13 bases in between. Germline CDR1 and CDR2: SGDLS and YYNGEE. This CDR3 region has 14 residues. The DNA for the CDR3 is TGTGCCAGCAGCGTGATGGAGGCGGGGTATGGCTACACCTTC. It yields the protein CASSVMEAGYGYTF.

V and J are TRBV11-2 and TRBJ1-5, with a possible D match to TRBD1 (6 bases). CDR3 size: 15 residues. V lost 0 bases, J lost 4 bases, and 10 bases lay in between. The germline gives CDR1 SGHAT, CDR2 FQNNGV. The CDR3 region is CASSLEGAGNQPQHF. CDR3 DNA: TGTGCCAGCAGCTTAGAGGGGGCGGGTAATCAGCCCCAGCATTTT.

The chain carries TRBV7-9 and TRBJ2-3; no reliable D call. This CDR3 has 15 amino acids. V lost 2 bases, J lost 2 bases, and 11 bases lay in between. Germline CDR1 SEHNR, CDR2 FQNEAQ (reference sequence). CDR3 protein: CASSLKEKSTDTQYF. The DNA of the CDR3 is TGTGCCAGCAGCTTAAAAGAGAAATCCACAGATACGCAGTATTTT. The full variable domain, with the rest looked up from reference TRBV7-9 and TRBJ2-3, is DTGVSQNPRHKITKRGQNVTFRCDPISEHNRLYWYRQTLGQGPEFLTYFQNEAQLEKSRLLSDRFSAERPKGSFSTLEIQRTEQGDSAMYLCASSLKEKSTDTQYFGPGTRLTVL.

This clone was counted a few times. The chain employs TRBV11-2 and TRBJ2-7; 8 nucleotides line up with TRBD1. The CDR3 consists of 14 residues. The junction had 6 bases not matched to a gene; V was cut back by 6 bases and J by 2 bases. Germline V gene data show CDR1 as SGHAT and CDR2 as FQNNGV. CDR3 protein: CASRYGQGAYEQYF. CDR3 DNA: TGTGCCAGCAGATACGGACAGGGCGCCTACGAGCAGTACTTC.

The gene calls are TRBV6-6 and TRBJ1-5; the match to TRBD1 covers 8 bases. CDR3 size: 15 residues. With V trimmed by 6 bases and J by 3 bases, 7 bases remained unmatched. The germline V gene has CDR1 MNHNY and CDR2 SVGAGI (reference sequence). CDR3 sequence reads: CASRTAGGDNQPQHF. The CDR3 DNA sequence: TGTGCCAGCAGAACGGCAGGGGGCGACAATCAGCCCCAGCATTTT.

This sequence joins TRBV19 and TRBJ2-3; perhaps TRBD2 as D (6 bases). The CDR3 is 14 amino acids. CDR1 is LNHDA, CDR2 SQIVND, per germline (reference sequence). The V and J ends lost 4 bases and 6 bases respectively, with 14 bases between them. The CDR3 reads CASSTERVRDTQYF. CDR3 nucleotide sequence: TGTGCCAGTAGTACGGAGCGGGTACGGGATACGCAGTATTTT.

J is TRBJ1-1 and V is TRBV28, with 8 bases that match TRBD1. Germline CDR1 and CDR2: MDHEN and SYDVKM. V shed 2 bases, J shed 0 bases, and the junction held 5 bases outside the gene matches. The length of the CDR3 is 16 residues. The CDR3 DNA follows: TGTGCCAGCAGTTTACCCCGGGACAGGATGAACACTGAAGCTTTCTTT. Residues: CASSLPRDRMNTEAFF.

This sequence joins TRBV5-6 and TRBJ1-2, with D tentatively TRBD1 (5 bases). Trimming took off 5 bases at V and 4 bases at J, with 12 bases between the two ends. The germline gives CDR1 SGHDT, CDR2 YYEEEE. This CDR3 has 13 residues. CDR3 in amino acids: CASRSDSPYGYTF. CDR3 DNA sequence: TGTGCCAGCAGGTCCGACAGTCCCTATGGCTACACCTTC.